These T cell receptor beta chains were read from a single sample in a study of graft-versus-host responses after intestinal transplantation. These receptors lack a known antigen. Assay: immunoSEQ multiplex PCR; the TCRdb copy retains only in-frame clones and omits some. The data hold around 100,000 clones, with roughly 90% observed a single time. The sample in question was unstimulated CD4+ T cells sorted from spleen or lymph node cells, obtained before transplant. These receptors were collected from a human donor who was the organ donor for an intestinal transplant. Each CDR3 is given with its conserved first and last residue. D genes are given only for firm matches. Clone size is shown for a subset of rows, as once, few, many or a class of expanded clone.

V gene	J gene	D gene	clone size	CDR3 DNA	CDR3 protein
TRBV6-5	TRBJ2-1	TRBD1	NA	TGTGCCAGCAGTTACTCGGACAGGAGCCTCAATGAGCAGTTCTTC	CASSYSDRSLNEQFF
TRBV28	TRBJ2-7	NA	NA	TGTGCCAGCAGTTACTTTAGTATTTCCCGTACATCCGGCAAAGATCGAGCCTACGAGCAGTACTTC	CASSYFSISRTSGKDRAYEQYF
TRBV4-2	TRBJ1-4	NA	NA	TGTGCCAGCAGCCAAGATCTTACAACCGGGACAAGAATGTCAAATGAAAAACTGTTTTTT	CASSQDLTTGTRMSNEKLFF
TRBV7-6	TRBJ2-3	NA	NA	TGTGCCAGCAGCTTAGCGATAGGGGACCTATTAAGGGCAGATACGCAGTATTTT	CASSLAIGDLLRADTQYF
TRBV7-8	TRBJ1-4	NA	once	TGTGCCAGCAGCTTACGAACGGAAAAAACTGAAAAACTGTTTTTT	CASSLRTEKTEKLFF
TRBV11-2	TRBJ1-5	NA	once	TGTGCCAGCAGCTTGGAGAGGGATGGTCAGCCCCAGCATTTT	CASSLERDGQPQHF
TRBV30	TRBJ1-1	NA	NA	TGTGCCTGGCTAGACAGACGTAAATACATGAACACTGAAGCTTTCTTT	CAWLDRRKYMNTEAFF
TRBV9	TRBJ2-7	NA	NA	TGTGCCAGCAGCGTAATTCCAAAGGGCGAGCAGTACTTC	CASSVIPKGEQYF
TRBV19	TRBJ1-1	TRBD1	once	TGTGCCAGCGGACAGGGGGTGAACACTGAAGCTTTCTTT	CASGQGVNTEAFF
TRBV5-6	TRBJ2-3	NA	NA	TGTGCCAGCAGCTTGGGGGGGCGGGATACGCAGTATTTT	CASSLGGRDTQYF
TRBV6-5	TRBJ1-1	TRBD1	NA	TGTGCCAGCAGTTCGCGACAGGGGACAATGAACACTGAAGCTTTCTTT	CASSSRQGTMNTEAFF
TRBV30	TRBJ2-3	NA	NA	TGTGCCTGGAGTGTACCAGGGCGCACAGATACGCAGTATTTT	CAWSVPGRTDTQYF
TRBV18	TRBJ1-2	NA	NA	TGTGCCAGCTCACCAGGGAGGGCAGCGGATGGCTACACCTTC	CASSPGRAADGYTF
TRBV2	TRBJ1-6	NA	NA	TGTGCCAGCAGTTCGTGGAATTCACCCCTCCACTTT	CASSSWNSPLHF
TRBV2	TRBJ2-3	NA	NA	TGTGCCAGCAGTGAAGGCTTGACTAGCACAGATACGCAGTATTTT	CASSEGLTSTDTQYF
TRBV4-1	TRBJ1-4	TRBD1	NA	TGCGCCAGCAGCCAGGGCCGGACAGGGATGGATGAAAAACTGTTTTTT	CASSQGRTGMDEKLFF
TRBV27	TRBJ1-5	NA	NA	TGTGCCAGCAGTTTATGGGGGGGAGACAATCAGCCCCAGCATTTT	CASSLWGGDNQPQHF
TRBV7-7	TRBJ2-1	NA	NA	TGTGCCAGCAGCTTCGGACACTGGGAGCAGTTCTTC	CASSFGHWEQFF
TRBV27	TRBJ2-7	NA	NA	TGTGCCAGCAGAGCGACAGGAAACCTGGTACCTTACGAGCAGTACTTC	CASRATGNLVPYEQYF
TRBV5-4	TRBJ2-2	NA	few	TGTGCCAGCAGCTTGGGAGTTTTTATCAGGGATGCCGGGGAGCTGTTTTTT	CASSLGVFIRDAGELFF
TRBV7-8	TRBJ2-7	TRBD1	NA	TGTGCCAGCAGCTTAAAGGGACAGGGTGGGTACGAGCAGTACTTC	CASSLKGQGGYEQYF
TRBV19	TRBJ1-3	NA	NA	TGTGCCAGTAGTCGGACGGACGGAAACACCATATATTTT	CASSRTDGNTIYF
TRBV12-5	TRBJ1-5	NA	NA	TGTGCTAGTGGTCCCGGGTCCCATGACCCGAATCAGCCCCAGCATTTT	CASGPGSHDPNQPQHF
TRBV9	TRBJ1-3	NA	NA	TGTGCCAGCAGCGTTCAGTACGGAAACACCATATATTTT	CASSVQYGNTIYF
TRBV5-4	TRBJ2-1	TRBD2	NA	TGTGCCAGCAGCCCGCGGACTAGCGGGGACCACTACAATGAGCAGTTCTTC	CASSPRTSGDHYNEQFF
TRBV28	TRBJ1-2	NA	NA	TGTGCCAGCATGGAGGGGGGGGGTAAATACTATGGCTACACCTTC	CASMEGGGKYYGYTF
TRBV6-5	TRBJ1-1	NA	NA	TGTGCCAGCAGTTATTCAGGGGCAGTGAACACTGAAGCTTTCTTT	CASSYSGAVNTEAFF
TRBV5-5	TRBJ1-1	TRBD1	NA	TGTGCCAGCAGCATACAAGGGACAGTGCCGAACACTGAAGCTTTCTTT	CASSIQGTVPNTEAFF
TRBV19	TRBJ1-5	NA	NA	TGTGCCAGTAGTATTTGGCGCTCCGATCAGCCCCAGCATTTT	CASSIWRSDQPQHF
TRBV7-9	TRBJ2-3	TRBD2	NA	TGTGCCAGCAGCTCGGGGGGGGACGGTACGCAGTATTTT	CASSSGGDGTQYF
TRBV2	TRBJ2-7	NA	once	TGTGCCAGCAGTCGCAGGCAGAGCTACGAGCAGTACTTC	CASSRRQSYEQYF
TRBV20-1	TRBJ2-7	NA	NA	TGCAGTGCTAGTAGTAGCTACGAGCAGTACTTC	CSASSSYEQYF
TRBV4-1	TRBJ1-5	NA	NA	TGCGCCAGCAGCAGGAACGCCTTGCCCAATCAGCCCCAGCATTTT	CASSRNALPNQPQHF
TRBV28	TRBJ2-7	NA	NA	TGTGCCAGCAGTTTAGGTCTACGCAGGAATCTGTTCGACGAGCAGTACTTC	CASSLGLRRNLFDEQYF
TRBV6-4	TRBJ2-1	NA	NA	TGTGCCAGCAGTGACGGTATCTCCAGCTCCTACAATGAGCAGTTCTTC	CASSDGISSSYNEQFF
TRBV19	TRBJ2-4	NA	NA	TGTGCCAGTAGGACTAATAGCGGTACAAAAGGCATTCAGTACTTC	CASRTNSGTKGIQYF
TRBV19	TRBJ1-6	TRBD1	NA	TGTGCCAGTAGTATAGGACAGGGGAGGGATTCACCCCTCCACTTT	CASSIGQGRDSPLHF
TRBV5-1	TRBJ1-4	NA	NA	TGCGCCAGCAGCTTCCGGGACAAAGCCGCCAGGGCAACTAATGAAAAACTGTTTTTT	CASSFRDKAARATNEKLFF
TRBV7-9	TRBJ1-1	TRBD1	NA	TGTGCCAGCAGCCGGGGGGACAGGGGGACTGAAGCTTTCTTT	CASSRGDRGTEAFF
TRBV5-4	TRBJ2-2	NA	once	TGTGCCAGCAGCCCGGCTATTGGGGGCACCGGGGAGCTGTTTTTT	CASSPAIGGTGELFF
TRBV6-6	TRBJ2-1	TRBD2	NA	TGTGCCAGCAGTTACCGTAGCGGGACCTACAATGAGCAGTTCTTC	CASSYRSGTYNEQFF
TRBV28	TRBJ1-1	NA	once	TGTGCCAGCAGTTTTGGATCCACGAACACTGAAGCTTTCTTT	CASSFGSTNTEAFF
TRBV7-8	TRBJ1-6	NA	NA	TGTGCCAGCAGCTTAGGGGCCCTGGGGGGTCGAGAATCCTATAATTCACCCCTCCACTTT	CASSLGALGGRESYNSPLHF
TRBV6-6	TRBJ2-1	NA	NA	TGTGCCAGCAGGACACTACAGGTCAATGAGCAGTTCTTC	CASRTLQVNEQFF
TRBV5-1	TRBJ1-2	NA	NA	TGCGCCAGCAGCTTCTCAGGGATATATGGCTACACCTTC	CASSFSGIYGYTF
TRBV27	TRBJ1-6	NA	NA	TGTGCCAGCAGTTTGGGGCAATCCCATTCACCCCTCCACTTT	CASSLGQSHSPLHF
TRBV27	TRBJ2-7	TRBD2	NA	TGTGCCAGCAGAGGTACGGGGGGTACCTCCTACGAGCAGTACTTC	CASRGTGGTSYEQYF
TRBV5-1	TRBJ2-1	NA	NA	TGCGCCAGTTCCCGGGACTTAGAGCAGTTCTTC	CASSRDLEQFF
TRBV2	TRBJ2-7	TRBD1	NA	TGTGCCAGCAGTTTCTCGACAGGGGGTGGGTACGAGCAGTACTTC	CASSFSTGGGYEQYF
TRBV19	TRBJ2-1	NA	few	TGTGCCAGTAGTGGTCGGCTCGAGCAGTTCTTC	CASSGRLEQFF
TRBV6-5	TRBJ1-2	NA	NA	TGTGCCAGCAGTTTCCGGGACGGTGGCTACACCTTC	CASSFRDGGYTF
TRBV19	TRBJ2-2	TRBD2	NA	TGTGCCAGCGTGAAAACTAGCGGATCCACCGGGGAGCTGTTTTTT	CASVKTSGSTGELFF
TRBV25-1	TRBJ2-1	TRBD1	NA	TGTGCCAGCAGTGATCTGGACAGGGGACCTGAGCAGTTCTTC	CASSDLDRGPEQFF
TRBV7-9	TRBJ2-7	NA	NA	TGTGCCAGCAGCTTAGTAGGATACGAGCAGTACTTC	CASSLVGYEQYF
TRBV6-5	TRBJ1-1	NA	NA	TGTGCCAGCAGTGATAGAGTGAACACTGAAGCTTTCTTT	CASSDRVNTEAFF